Below are 25 T cell receptor beta chains sequenced from a single sample in a study of CD8+CD57+ T cells in acquired aplastic anemia. Sequencing was done on patients that had shown CD8+CD57+ cell expansion by flow cytometry. It was genomic DNA that served as the template for profiling TCR beta VDJ and CDR3. TCRdb ran MiXCR on the reads and lists one entry per CDR3 protein. The sample consists of roughly 250,000 distinct CDR3 sequences, roughly 82% of them appearing once. The sample taken for sequencing was sorted CD4+, CD8+, or CD8+CD57+ T cells (not recorded which) from PBMCs. Receptor source: a human donor with aplastic anemia.

The sample holds a few counts of this clonotype. The chain couples TRBV6-4 to TRBJ2-7; 9 bases are a match to TRBD1. V was pared by 6 bases and J by 0 bases, with 6 bases of the junction left unmatched. Germline CDR1 MRHNA, CDR2 SNTAGT. CDR3 length: 15 amino acids. CDR3 sequence: CASRTPGQGSYEQYF. In nucleotides, the CDR3 is TGTGCCAGCAGGACACCGGGACAGGGCTCCTACGAGCAGTACTTC.

Concerning this clonotype itself: This likely comes from a read error, as the CDR3 has no conserved phenylalanine or tryptophan at its end. This chain links TRBV2 with TRBJ1-5; 7 bases fit TRBD1. CDR3 length equals 14 residues. Germline loops: CDR1 SNHLY, CDR2 FYNNEI. CDR3 residues: CASESGRGDQPQHC. The CDR3 coding sequence is TGTGCCAGCGAGAGCGGCAGGGGGGATCAGCCGCAGCATTGC.

V and J are TRBV11-1 and TRBJ2-6; either TRBD1 or TRBD2 may supply D (5 bases each). The CDR3 loop spans 16 amino acids. Germline assignment: CDR1 SGHAT and CDR2 FQDESV (reference sequence). V was shortened by 5 bases and J by 4 bases, with 15 bases between the two germline ends. The CDR3 DNA follows: TGTGCCAGCAGCGTGGGGGACCGACACGGGGCCAACGTCCTGACTTTC. It translates to CASSVGDRHGANVLTF.

The chain has TRBV7-6 and TRBJ1-1; D may be TRBD1 (5 bases). The CDR3 is 12 amino acids. Trimming stripped 5 bases from V and 6 bases from J, with 10 bases between. Germline V gene data show CDR1 as SGHVS and CDR2 as FNYEAQ. The CDR3 DNA reads as TGTGCCAGCAGCACCGACAGAGCTGAAGCTTTCTTT. This encodes CASSTDRAEAFF.

Concerning this clonotype itself: A read error may be the cause here, since a much bigger clone is one base away. V and J are TRBV20-1 and TRBJ2-7; D possibly corresponds to TRBD2 (5 bases). CDR1 and CDR2 from the germline V gene are DFQATT and SNEGSKA (reference sequence). This CDR3 is 14 amino acids long. CDR3 nucleotides: TGCAGTGCTACCCTCGGGGATAGCTCCTACAAGCAGTACTTC. Translation: CSATLGDSSYKQYF.

The rearrangement uses TRBV11-3 and TRBJ2-7; D remains unclear. CDR1 is SGHNT and CDR2 is YENEEA in the germline V gene. Trimming removed 5 bases from V and 6 bases from J, with 20 bases in between. The CDR3 has 15 residues. CDR3 sequence reads: CASSVDGTSRAEQYF. The CDR3 DNA reads TGTGCCAGCAGCGTGGACGGCACATCGAGAGCCGAGCAGTACTTC.

The chain recombines TRBV19 with TRBJ1-3, with 8 bases lining up with TRBD1. CDR3 length equals 14 residues. Per the germline V gene, CDR1 is LNHDA and CDR2 is SQIVND (reference sequence). The J segment lost 4 bases and the V segment lost 7 bases, leaving 6 bases of the junction unmatched. CDR3 coding DNA: TGTGCCAGTACGGACAGGGAAGGAGGAAACACCATATATTTT. Its protein product is CASTDREGGNTIYF.

The rearrangement joins TRBV7-2 to TRBJ2-1; tentatively, D is TRBD2 (5 bases). The CDR3 loop spans 16 amino acids. Germline V gene lookup returns CDR1 SGHTA and CDR2 FQGNSA. The V end was cut by 2 bases, the J end by 8 bases, with 19 bases between. The chain's CDR3 is CASSLPGGPDSDEQFF. In DNA form, the CDR3 reads TGTGCCAGCAGCTTACCAGGAGGCCCCGATAGCGATGAGCAGTTCTTC.

As for this clonotype: An end of the junction does not agree with germline; a read error may underlie this. The rearrangement links TRBV7-8 to TRBJ2-1; TRBD2 agrees at 7 bases. Germline V gene lookup returns CDR1 SGHVS and CDR2 FQNEAQ. This CDR3 comprises 16 residues. The CDR3 loop is CASSLTKRGSDNEQFF. In DNA, the CDR3 is TGTGCCAGCAGCTTAACAAAGCGGGGCTCCGACAATGAGCAGTTCTTC.

The chain couples TRBV7-9 to TRBJ2-5; maybe TRBD2 (5 bases). V lost 2 bases and J 12 bases, leaving 22 bases between the germline ends. Germline CDR1 SEHNR, CDR2 FQNEAQ (reference sequence). The CDR3 is made up of 15 amino acids. The CDR3 sequence is CASSLQRTWGENEYF. CDR3 nucleotides: TGTGCCAGCAGCTTACAGAGAACCTGGGGAGAGAACGAGTACTTC.

Regarding this clonotype: A read error may account for a junction end that differs from germline. The genes are TRBV7-8 and TRBJ2-3; weak D call: TRBD2 (6 bases). The CDR3 contains 14 residues. The germline gives CDR1 SGHVS, CDR2 FQNEAQ. The CDR3 sequence is CASSDGGGHDQHYF. The CDR3 nucleotides are TGTGCCAGCAGTGATGGGGGAGGCCACGATCAGCACTACTTT.

The chain joins TRBV20-1 to TRBJ2-7; 7 bases fit TRBD1. The CDR3 loop spans 12 amino acids. In germline, CDR1 is DFQATT, CDR2 SNEGSKA (reference sequence). V lost 7 bases, J lost 11 bases, and 14 bases stayed unmatched. The CDR3 DNA follows: TGCAGTGTACACAGGGGTGAATACGGAAAGTACTTC. Amino acid sequence: CSVHRGEYGKYF.

Worth noting for this clonotype: The CDR3 carries no conserved terminal phenylalanine or tryptophan, so it likely arises from a read error. No DNA is shown, since the ends of the CDR3 on it are uncertain; the CDR3 is the one TCRdb lists. The CDR3 sequence is CASGGGGSDEPQFG. V and J are TRBV2 and TRBJ2-5; TRBD2 is taken as the D call from the table, unchecked against the DNA. The CDR3 sequence runs 14 residues, both termini included. CDR1 and CDR2 from the germline V gene are SNHLY and FYNNEI.

The chain uses TRBV15 and TRBJ1-1, with 7 bases aligning to TRBD1. The germline V gene encodes CDR1 LNHNV and CDR2 YYDKDF (reference sequence). V lost 4 bases, J lost 5 bases, and 4 bases stayed unmatched. The CDR3 sequence is 13 residues long. CDR3 region: CATSISRGTEAFF. The CDR3 nucleotides are TGTGCCACCAGCATAAGCAGGGGGACTGAAGCTTTCTTT.

This sequence joins TRBV11-3 and TRBJ2-7; a possible D gene is TRBD1 (5 bases). The CDR3 length is 15 residues. V was cut by 0 bases and J by 2 bases, with 11 bases left in between. The germline V gene has CDR1 SGHNT and CDR2 YENEEA. The CDR3 spells CASSLDLTETYEQYF. The CDR3 nucleotides read TGTGCCAGCAGCTTAGATCTGACAGAAACCTACGAGCAGTACTTC.

This clonotype appeared a few times. The DNA is left out, because the CDR3 cannot be placed on it with certainty; the CDR3 is given as TCRdb lists it. The chain combines TRBV7-2 with TRBJ2-3; the table's D call, TRBD1, was not checked against the DNA. The CDR3 is 14 residues long, counting both termini. The germline V gene encodes CDR1 SGHTA and CDR2 FQGNSA. This CDR3 reads CASSWGQGSNNGYF.

The chain employs TRBV7-9 and TRBJ2-3; 7 bases match TRBD1. The closer fit of TRBJ1-5 to the DNA end suggests the J call may be wrong. Germline V gene sequence: CDR1 SEHNR, CDR2 FQNEAQ (reference sequence). The CDR3 runs 14 residues. Here the CDR3 DNA reads TGTGCCAGCAGCCCAGGGGGAGGGCCCGATACGCAGCATTTT. This sequence encodes CASSPGGGPDTQHF.

A remark on this clonotype: One end of the junction varies from germline; a read error may be responsible. The V gene is TRBV7-3, the J gene TRBJ2-1, with D possibly called TRBD1 or TRBD2 (5 bases each). Looked up from germline, CDR1 is SGHTA and CDR2 is FQGTGA. The CDR3 extends over 16 amino acids. The CDR3 coding sequence is TGTGCCAGTAGCTTTCAAAGTGGCGAGGGGAGCGACTATCAGTTCTTC. Translated, it gives CASSFQSGEGSDYQFF.

Here the CDR3 DNA reads TGTGGTGCAACCGGGACTGGCGGATACAATGAGCAGTTCTTC. This sequence encodes CGATGTGGYNEQFF. V gene TRBV15 combines with J gene TRBJ2-1, with D possibly being TRBD2 (6 bases). Germline loops: CDR1 LNHNV, CDR2 YYDKDF (reference sequence). The CDR3 contains 14 residues.

A remark on this clonotype: It is unclear where the CDR3 begins or ends on the DNA, so no DNA is shown, and the CDR3 is as TCRdb lists it. The chain carries TRBV7-9 and TRBJ2-3. The germline CDR1 and CDR2 sequences are SEHNR and FQNEAQ (reference sequence). The CDR3 is 14 amino acids long, termini counted. The CDR3: CASSVAVRSSTSGF.

The rearrangement links TRBV9 to TRBJ1-4, with D perhaps matching TRBD1 (6 bases). V lost 3 bases and J lost 15, with 24 bases in between. Germline CDR1 is SGDLS and CDR2 is YYNGEE. There are 15 residues in the CDR3. The CDR3 DNA is TGTGCCAGCAGCGCAGGAGGGGGGGGGGCCGAGCAGTTGTTTTTT. This encodes CASSAGGGGAEQLFF.

In the case of this clonotype: A junction boundary mismatches the germline segment, possibly from a read error. The chain couples TRBV7-3 to TRBJ2-5; TRBD2 agrees at 9 bases. Germline-derived CDR1 and CDR2 are SGHTA and FQGTGA. The CDR3 extends over 14 amino acids. This CDR3 is CASSSSGTWGENQF. The CDR3 bases are TGTGCCAGCAGTTCTAGCGGGACTTGGGGAGAGAACCAGTTC.

This chain links TRBV7-8 with TRBJ1-2; perhaps TRBD1 as D (6 bases). V was pared by 2 bases and J by 8 bases, with 15 bases between. CDR3 length equals 14 residues. Germline CDR1 reads SGHVS; CDR2 reads FQNEAQ. The CDR3 sequence: CASSLRQDYPGYTF. The CDR3 DNA follows: TGTGCCAGCAGCTTAAGACAGGATTATCCCGGCTACACCTTC. Full variable domain (remainder filled in from reference TRBV7-8 and TRBJ1-2): GAGVSQSPRYKVAKRGQDVALRCDPISGHVSLFWYQQALGQGPEFLTYFQNEAQLDKSGLPSDRFFAERPEGSVSTLKIQRTQQEDSAVYLCASSLRQDYPGYTFGSGTRLTVV.

This chain joins TRBV7-9 and TRBJ2-7; D is perhaps TRBD1 or TRBD2 (5 bases each). V gave up 0 bases and J gave up 6 bases, with 6 bases separating them. The germline V gene encodes CDR1 SEHNR and CDR2 FQNEAQ (reference sequence). CDR3 size: 12 residues. Here the CDR3 reads CASSLAGVEQYF. The CDR3 nucleotides read TGTGCCAGCAGCTTAGCGGGGGTCGAGCAGTACTTC.

The V call is TRBV2, the J call TRBJ2-1; either TRBD1 or TRBD2 may supply D (5 bases each). Trimming stripped 5 bases from V and 8 bases from J, with 22 bases between. The CDR3 has 16 residues. Germline loops: CDR1 SNHLY, CDR2 FYNNEI. CDR3 bases: TGTGCCAGCAGTCAAGGGGACGGAAACGGTCAGGATGAGCAGTTCTTC. Translating gives CASSQGDGNGQDEQFF.